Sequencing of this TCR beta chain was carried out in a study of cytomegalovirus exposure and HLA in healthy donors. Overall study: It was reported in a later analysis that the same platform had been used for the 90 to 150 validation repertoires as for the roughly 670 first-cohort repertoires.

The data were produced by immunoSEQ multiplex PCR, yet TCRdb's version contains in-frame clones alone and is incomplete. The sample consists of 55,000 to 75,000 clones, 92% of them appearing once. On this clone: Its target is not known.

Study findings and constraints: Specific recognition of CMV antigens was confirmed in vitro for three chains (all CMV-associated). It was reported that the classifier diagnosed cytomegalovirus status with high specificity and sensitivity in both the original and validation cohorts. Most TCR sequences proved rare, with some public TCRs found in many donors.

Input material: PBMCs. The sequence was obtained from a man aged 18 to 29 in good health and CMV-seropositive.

The CDR3 bases are TGTGCCAGCCAGGACACACGCGCTAGTGACGAGCAGTACTTC. As protein: CASQDTRASDEQYF. The chain joins TRBV5-5 to TRBJ2-7; possible D gene TRBD1, 5 bases. The CDR3 has 14 amino acids. Per the germline V gene, CDR1 is SGHKS and CDR2 is YYEKEE (reference sequence). V dropped 7 bases and J dropped 5 bases, with 19 bases sitting between them.